The 8 T cell receptor beta chains below all came from one sample that was sequenced in a study of cytomegalovirus exposure and HLA in healthy donors. Sequenced by immunoSEQ multiplex PCR; TCRdb stores in-frame clones only, minus some. The sample includes 85,000 to 130,000 clones, 88% of them seen just once. Source material: PBMCs. These TCRs come from a woman in her late teens or twenties in good health and CMV-seropositive.

The chain combines TRBV28 with TRBJ1-2; maybe TRBD1 (5 bases). The CDR3 runs to 13 residues. Trimming left V 10 bases short and J 2 bases short, with 14 bases between. Germline CDR1 MDHEN, CDR2 SYDVKM. In DNA, the CDR3 is TGTGCCACCCCCGGCGGGGGGAACTATGGCTACACCTTC. Translation: CATPGGGNYGYTF.

The CDR3 region has the DNA TGTGCCAGCAGCTTTACCAACAGGGATTCACCCCTCCACTTT. It yields the protein CASSFTNRDSPLHF. The chain has TRBV13 and TRBJ1-6, with D perhaps matching TRBD1 (6 bases). CDR1 is PRHDT, CDR2 FYEKMQ, per germline (reference sequence). This CDR3 is 14 amino acids long. The V and J ends lost 3 bases and 8 bases respectively, with 11 bases between them.

The chain employs TRBV5-1 and TRBJ2-5, with 9 bases aligning to TRBD1. V shed 1 base and J 5 bases; nucleotides not matched to a gene: 3. The germline gives CDR1 SGHRS, CDR2 YFSETQ. This CDR3 region has 14 residues. The CDR3: CASSLLQGAETQYF. The CDR3 DNA is TGCGCCAGCAGCTTGTTACAGGGGGCTGAGACCCAGTACTTC.

This chain joins TRBV19 and TRBJ1-5; 7 nucleotides match TRBD1. Looked up from germline, CDR1 is LNHDA and CDR2 is SQIVND (reference sequence). The trim removed 6 bases at V and 2 bases at J, leaving 7 bases unmatched. This CDR3 region has 15 residues. The CDR3 spells CASSQGQVGNQPQHF. Here the CDR3 DNA reads TGTGCCAGTAGCCAAGGACAGGTAGGCAATCAGCCCCAGCATTTT.

Worth noting for this clone: Sequence at one end of the junction differs from germline and may be a read error. The chain employs TRBV7-8 and TRBJ2-5; D gene ambiguous. The CDR3 is made up of 11 amino acids. CDR1 SGHVS and CDR2 FQNEAQ come from the germline V gene. CDR3 in DNA: TGTGCCAGCACCTTACGGGAGACCCAGTACTTC. Its protein product is CASTLRETQYF.

There are a few counts of this clone. This rearrangement joins TRBV2 to TRBJ2-4; D might be TRBD2 (6 bases). The germline V and J ends were trimmed by 0 bases and 7 bases, with 10 bases remaining between them. Per germline, CDR1 SNHLY and CDR2 FYNNEI. This CDR3 has 14 residues. The DNA for the CDR3 is TGTGCCAGCAGTGAAGCGCAGGGAGGTAACATTCAGTACTTC. The encoded protein is CASSEAQGGNIQYF.

V and J are TRBV19 and TRBJ1-6, with 7 bases identical to TRBD1. The CDR3 extends over 14 amino acids. Unmatched junction bases numbered 7, after V lost 8 bases and J lost 6 bases. Germline-derived CDR1 and CDR2 are LNHDA and SQIVND (reference sequence). The CDR3 region has the DNA TGTGCCAGTTCTCAGGGGGGAGGTAATTCACCCCTCCACTTT. As protein: CASSQGGGNSPLHF. Full variable domain (rest looked up from reference TRBV19 and TRBJ1-6): DGGITQSPKYLFRKEGQNVTLSCEQNLNHDAMYWYRQDPGQGLRLIYYSQIVNDFQKGDIAEGYSVSREKKESFPLTVTSAQKNPTAFYLCASSQGGGNSPLHFGNGTRLTVT.

J is TRBJ2-1 and V is TRBV11-2; unclear D gene. The germline CDR1 and CDR2 sequences are SGHAT and FQNNGV. This CDR3 is 15 amino acids long. Between the trimmed V and J ends, which lost 3 bases and 5 bases, there was a span of 14 bases. CDR3 DNA sequence: TGTGCCAGCAGCTTCCTCGGCCAGCGAAACAATGAGCAGTTCTTC. This gives the protein CASSFLGQRNNEQFF.